This TCR beta chain was captured by sequencing in a study of T-cell reconstitution after alpha-beta-depleted transplantation in children (dated by TCRdb to the mid-2010s). Regarding the research as a whole: Using TCR repertoire profiling, the study quantitatively followed how T-cell immune reconstitution unfolded in children after TCRalphabeta/CD19-depleted allogeneic hematopoietic cell transplantation.

Library creation used PCR. For sequencing, an Illumina HiSeq 2500 was employed. TCR library preparation used molecular barcoding, with unique molecular identifiers applied to normalize quantification of the TCRbeta repertoire. The raw public reads went through TCRdb reprocessing: fastp at Q25, MiXCR clone calling, in-frame beta chains kept. When rows share a CDR3 protein, they turn into one entry using the most common DNA and genes. The sample contains some 220,000 distinct CDR3 sequences, about a tenth of them found a single time. 6.2% of the sample lies in the top ten. This clonotype has a handful of counts. What this receptor recognizes is not known. Per-base quality was not reported, and no clone a single base away is much larger than it. As encoded in the germline V gene (reference sequence), CDR1 is SGHKS while CDR2 is YYEKEE. Inclusive of the bounding cysteine and phenylalanine, the CDR3 is 18 residues long. The DNA shown is the 54-base CDR3, in frame from base 1. Relative to germline, V is missing 3 bases and J is missing 1 base, with 9 bases of the junction outside any gene match.

The receptor was isolated from a human donor who donated a stem cell graft to a child with acute lymphoblastic leukemia. The input for sequencing was PBMCs from the stem cell graft donor, taken from the stem cell graft. The V and J segments used are TRBV5-5 and TRBJ2-5; TRBD2 lines up with 13 middle nucleotides. The base sequence is TGTGCCAGCAGCTCCTATCGACTAGCGGGGGGAATCCAAGAGACCCAGTACTTC. Its protein reads: CASSSYRLAGGIQETQYF.